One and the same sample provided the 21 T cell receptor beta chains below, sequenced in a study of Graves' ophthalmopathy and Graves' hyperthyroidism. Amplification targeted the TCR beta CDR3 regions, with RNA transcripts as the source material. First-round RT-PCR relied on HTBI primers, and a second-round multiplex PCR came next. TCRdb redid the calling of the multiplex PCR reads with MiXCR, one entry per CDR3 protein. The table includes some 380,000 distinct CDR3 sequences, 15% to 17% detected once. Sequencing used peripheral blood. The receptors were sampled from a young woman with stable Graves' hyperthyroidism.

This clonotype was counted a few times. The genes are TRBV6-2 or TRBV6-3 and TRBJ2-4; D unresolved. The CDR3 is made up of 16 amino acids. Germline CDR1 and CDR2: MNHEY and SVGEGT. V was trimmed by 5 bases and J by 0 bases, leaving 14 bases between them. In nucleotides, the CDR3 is TGTGCCAGCAGTCAAAACAGTTACCTAGCCAAAAACATTCAGTACTTC. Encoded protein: CASSQNSYLAKNIQYF.

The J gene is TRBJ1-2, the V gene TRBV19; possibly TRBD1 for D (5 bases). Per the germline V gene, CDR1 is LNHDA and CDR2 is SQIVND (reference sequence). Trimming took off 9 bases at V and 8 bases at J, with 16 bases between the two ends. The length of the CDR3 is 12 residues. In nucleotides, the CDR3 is TGTGCCAGCTTTAACGGGGGAGGGGGCTACACCTTC. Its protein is CASFNGGGGYTF.

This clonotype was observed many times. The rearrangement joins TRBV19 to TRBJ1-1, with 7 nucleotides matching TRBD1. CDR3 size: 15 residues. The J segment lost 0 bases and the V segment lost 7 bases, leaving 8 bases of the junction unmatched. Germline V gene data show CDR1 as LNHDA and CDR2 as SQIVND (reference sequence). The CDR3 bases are TGTGCCAGTATTTCCGGGACAGTAATGAACACTGAAGCTTTCTTT. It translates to CASISGTVMNTEAFF.

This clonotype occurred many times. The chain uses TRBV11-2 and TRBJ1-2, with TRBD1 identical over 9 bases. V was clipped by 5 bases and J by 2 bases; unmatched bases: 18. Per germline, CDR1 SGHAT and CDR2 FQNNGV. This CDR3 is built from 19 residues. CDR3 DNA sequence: TGTGCCAGCAGCCCCCTACGGTCCGGGACAGGGTCTGAAAACTATGGCTACACCTTC. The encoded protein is CASSPLRSGTGSENYGYTF.

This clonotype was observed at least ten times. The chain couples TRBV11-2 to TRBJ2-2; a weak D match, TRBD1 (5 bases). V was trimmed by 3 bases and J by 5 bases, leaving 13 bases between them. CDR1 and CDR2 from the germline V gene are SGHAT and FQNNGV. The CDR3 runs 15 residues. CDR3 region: CASSLGHRPTGELFF. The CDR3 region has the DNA TGTGCCAGCAGCTTGGGGCACAGACCAACCGGGGAGCTGTTTTTT.

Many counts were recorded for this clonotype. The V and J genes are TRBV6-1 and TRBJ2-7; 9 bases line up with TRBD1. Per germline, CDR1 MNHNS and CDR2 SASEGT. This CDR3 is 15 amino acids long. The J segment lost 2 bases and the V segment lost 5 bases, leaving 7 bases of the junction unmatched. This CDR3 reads CASSKPGQGTYEQYF. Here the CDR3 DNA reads TGTGCCAGCAGTAAACCGGGACAGGGAACCTACGAGCAGTACTTC.

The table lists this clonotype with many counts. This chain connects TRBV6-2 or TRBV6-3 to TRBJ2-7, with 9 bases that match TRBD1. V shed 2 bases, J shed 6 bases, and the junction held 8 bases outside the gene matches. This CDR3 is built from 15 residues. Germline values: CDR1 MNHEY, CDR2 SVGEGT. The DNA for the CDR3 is TGTGCCAGCAGTTACCACGGGACAGGGTCCGCCGAGCAGTACTTC. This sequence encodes CASSYHGTGSAEQYF.

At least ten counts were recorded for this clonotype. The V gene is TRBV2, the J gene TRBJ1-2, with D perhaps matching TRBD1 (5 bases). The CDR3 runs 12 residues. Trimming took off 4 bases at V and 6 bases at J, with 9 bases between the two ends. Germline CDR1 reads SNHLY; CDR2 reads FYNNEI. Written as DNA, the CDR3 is TGTGCCAGCAGTGGAAGAGGGGATGGCTACACCTTC. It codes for CASSGRGDGYTF.

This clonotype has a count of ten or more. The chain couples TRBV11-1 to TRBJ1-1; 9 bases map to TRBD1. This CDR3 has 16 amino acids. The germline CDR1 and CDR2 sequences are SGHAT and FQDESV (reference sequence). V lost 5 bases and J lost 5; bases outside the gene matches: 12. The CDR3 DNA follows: TGTGCCAGCAGCACTAGCACAGGGGGCGAATGGACTGAAGCTTTCTTT. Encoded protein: CASSTSTGGEWTEAFF.

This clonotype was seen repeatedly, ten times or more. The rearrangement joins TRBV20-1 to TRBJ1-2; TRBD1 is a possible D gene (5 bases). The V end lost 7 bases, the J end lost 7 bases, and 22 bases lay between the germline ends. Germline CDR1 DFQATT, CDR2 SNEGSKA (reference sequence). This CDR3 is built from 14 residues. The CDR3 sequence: CSVPKTENPFGYTF. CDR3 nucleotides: TGCAGTGTCCCGAAGACAGAGAACCCCTTTGGCTACACCTTC.

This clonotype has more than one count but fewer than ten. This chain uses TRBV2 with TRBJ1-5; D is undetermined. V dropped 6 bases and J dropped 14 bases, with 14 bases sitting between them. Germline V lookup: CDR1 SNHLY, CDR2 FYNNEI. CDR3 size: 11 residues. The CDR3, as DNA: TGTGCCAGCAGAACCGGATGGGCGAAGCATTTT. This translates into CASRTGWAKHF.

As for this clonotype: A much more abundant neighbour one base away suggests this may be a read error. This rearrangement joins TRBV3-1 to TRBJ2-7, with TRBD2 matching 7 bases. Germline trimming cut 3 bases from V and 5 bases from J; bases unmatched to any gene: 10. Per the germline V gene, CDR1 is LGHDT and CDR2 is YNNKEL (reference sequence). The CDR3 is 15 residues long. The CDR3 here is CASSHGGLSGNEQYF. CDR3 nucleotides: TGTGCCAGCAGCCATGGGGGACTATCGGGGAACGAGCAGTACTTC.

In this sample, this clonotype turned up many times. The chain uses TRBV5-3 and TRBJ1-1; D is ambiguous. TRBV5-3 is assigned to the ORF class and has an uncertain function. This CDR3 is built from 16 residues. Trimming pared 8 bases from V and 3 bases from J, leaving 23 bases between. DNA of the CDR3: TGTGCCAGCAAGCTTGGCCACTCGAGGCGGGACACTGAAGCTTTCTTT. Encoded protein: CASKLGHSRRDTEAFF.

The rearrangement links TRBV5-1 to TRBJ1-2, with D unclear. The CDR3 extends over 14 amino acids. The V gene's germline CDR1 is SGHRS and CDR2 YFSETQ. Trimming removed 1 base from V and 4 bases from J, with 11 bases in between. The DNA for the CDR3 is TGCGCCAGCAGCTTGTTTACGGATTTCTATGGCTACACCTTC. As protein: CASSLFTDFYGYTF.

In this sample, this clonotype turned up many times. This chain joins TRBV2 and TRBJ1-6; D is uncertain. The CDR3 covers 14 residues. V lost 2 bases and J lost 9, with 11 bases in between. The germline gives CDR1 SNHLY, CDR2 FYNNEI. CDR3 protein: CASSEKVWRSPLHF. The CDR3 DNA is TGTGCCAGCAGTGAAAAGGTTTGGCGTTCACCCCTCCACTTT. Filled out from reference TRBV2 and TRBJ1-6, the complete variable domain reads EPEVTQTPSHQVTQMGQEVILRCVPISNHLYFYWYRQILGQKVEFLVSFYNNEISEKSEIFDDQFSVERPDGSNFTLKIRSTKLEDSAMYFCASSEKVWRSPLHFGNGTRLTVT.

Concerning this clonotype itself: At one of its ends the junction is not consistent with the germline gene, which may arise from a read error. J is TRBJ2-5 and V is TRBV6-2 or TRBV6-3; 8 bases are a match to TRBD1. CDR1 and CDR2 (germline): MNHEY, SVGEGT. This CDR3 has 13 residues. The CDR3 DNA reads TGTGCCAGCAGCTTGGACAGGGAAGAGACCAAGTACTTC. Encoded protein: CASSLDREETKYF.

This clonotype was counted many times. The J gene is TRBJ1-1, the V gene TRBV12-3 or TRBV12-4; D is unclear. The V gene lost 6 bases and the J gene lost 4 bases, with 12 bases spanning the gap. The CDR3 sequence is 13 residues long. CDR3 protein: CASSGALPTEAFF. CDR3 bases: TGTGCCAGCAGCGGAGCCCTGCCCACTGAAGCTTTCTTT.

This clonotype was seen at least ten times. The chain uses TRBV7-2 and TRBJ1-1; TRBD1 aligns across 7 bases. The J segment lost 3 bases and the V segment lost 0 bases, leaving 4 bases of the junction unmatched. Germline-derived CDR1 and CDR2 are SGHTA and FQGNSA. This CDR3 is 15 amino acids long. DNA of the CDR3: TGTGCCAGCAGCTTAGCGGCGACAGGGTACACTGAAGCTTTCTTT. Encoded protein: CASSLAATGYTEAFF.

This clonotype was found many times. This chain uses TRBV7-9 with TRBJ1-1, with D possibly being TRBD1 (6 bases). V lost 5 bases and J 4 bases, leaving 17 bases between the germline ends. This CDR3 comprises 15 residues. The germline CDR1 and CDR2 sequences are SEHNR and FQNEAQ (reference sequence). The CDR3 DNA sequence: TGTGCCAGCAGCGAATTACAGGGAGAGGGCACTGAAGCTTTCTTT. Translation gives CASSELQGEGTEAFF.

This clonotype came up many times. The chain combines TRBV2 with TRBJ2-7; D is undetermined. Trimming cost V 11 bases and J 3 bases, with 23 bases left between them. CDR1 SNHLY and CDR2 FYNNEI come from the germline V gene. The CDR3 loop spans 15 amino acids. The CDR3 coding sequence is TGTGCCGGGATTCCCATTGGTTTTTTTGGCTACGAGCAGTACTTC. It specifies CAGIPIGFFGYEQYF.

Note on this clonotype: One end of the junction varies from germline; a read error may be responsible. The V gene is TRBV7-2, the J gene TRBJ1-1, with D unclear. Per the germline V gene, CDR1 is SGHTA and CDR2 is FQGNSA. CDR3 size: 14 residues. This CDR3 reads CASTLTEKNTEDFF. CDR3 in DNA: TGTGCCAGCACCTTAACAGAAAAGAACACTGAAGATTTCTTT.